This T cell receptor beta chain is drawn from a study of PD-1 blockade in classical Hodgkin lymphoma. Repertoires were generated with immunoSEQ multiplex PCR, while TCRdb's copy carries only in-frame clones and drops some. This table has more than 95,000 clones, roughly nine tenths appearing once. Turning to this clone: Its target is not known.

The V and J ends lost 1 base and 2 bases respectively, with 12 bases between them. CDR3 size: 15 residues. Looked up from germline, CDR1 is MGHRA and CDR2 is YSYEKL. Study outcomes and limitations: Diminished baseline TCR diversity has been reported in newly diagnosed patients relative to healthy donors. At C4D1, TCR diversity had climbed significantly for CD4+ cells, though not for CD8+ cells. Why the repertoires differ is still unclear, perhaps disease activity or prior therapy. Exclusion was applied to patients who started nivolumab under 1 year after ASCT.

Regarding time point: cycle 4 day 1 (C4D1), after five to seven weeks of nivolumab. After autologous stem cell transplantation all patients relapsed, and prior brentuximab vedotin exposure differed between cohorts. The TCR sequence derives from a human donor with classical Hodgkin lymphoma. The genes are TRBV4-1 and TRBJ2-7; D possibly corresponds to TRBD1 (6 bases). This specimen was peripheral blood mononuclear cells (PBMCs), taken before the fourth cycle of nivolumab. The DNA of the CDR3 is TGCGCCAGCAGCCAAGGGGGCAGGGGACCCTACGAGCAGTACTTC. Protein product: CASSQGGRGPYEQYF.